This T cell receptor beta chain originates from a study of technical replicates of blood from a few donors. Looked up from germline, CDR1 is SEHNR and CDR2 is FQNEAQ (reference sequence). Trimming shortened V by 2 bases and J by 0 bases, and 8 bases separated the two germline ends. CDR3 length: 15 amino acids. The data were produced by immunoSEQ multiplex PCR, yet TCRdb's version contains in-frame clones alone and is incomplete. The sample lists about 73,000 clones; 90% were seen once. The chain links TRBV7-9 to TRBJ2-4; D possibly corresponds to TRBD2 (5 bases). This clonotype was obtained from a human donor in good health. Some clones in this sample may be carry-over from other donors' samples. Sequenced material: PBMCs. CDR3: CASSLTDSAKNIQYF. CDR3 in DNA: TGTGCCAGCAGCTTAACGGACTCAGCCAAAAACATTCAGTACTTC.